This T cell receptor beta chain derives from a study of regulatory T cells in long-lasting Graves disease (dated by TCRdb to the early 2020s). About the investigation overall: In the newly diagnosed Graves' disease group, patients had been taking antithyroid drugs for less than 3 months. Patients with persistent Graves' disease were compared with patients with newly diagnosed Graves' disease using TCR sequencing and RNA sequencing of peripheral blood. A total of approximately 35 samples were covered by TCR sequencing, comprising around 13 persistent and roughly 20 newly diagnosed Graves' disease patients. The study was registered as a clinical trial and conducted in China.

The time point label for this specimen denotes: newly diagnosed GD, antithyroid drugs for less than 3 months. For both TCR sequencing and RNA sequencing, RNA was extracted from PBMCs using TRIzol. Graves' disease was diagnosed according to American Thyroid Association guidelines. Patients for the study were recruited at an endocrinology department in Xi'an, China. From each patient, about 9 milliliters of peripheral blood was collected into an EDTA anticoagulant tube. Ficoll Paque Plus density gradient separation was used to isolate PBMCs, and no additional T cell sorting was done. RNA quality was checked with an Agilent 2100 Bioanalyzer and agarose gel, and concentration with a NanoDrop 2000. Library method: multiplex PCR. The instrument given in TCRdb is Illumina HiSeq 4000. TCR beta libraries were built with iRepertoire HTBI primers and Arm-PCR amplification of CDR3 regions. Gel purification was performed on PCR products prior to sequencing. Under the source paper's analysis protocol: Gene usage analysis of CDR3 amino acid clonotypes relied on the 62 TRBV and about 15 TRBJ segments identified across samples. COPE and FqMerger were used to merge filtered high-quality paired reads into contigs. BLAST was used to align contigs to the IMGT TRBV, TRBD and TRBJ reference genes, and CDR3 was defined following IMGT. Clonotypes above 0.1% frequency were classified as highly expanded clones. Repertoire diversity was measured by Shannon entropy, and V-J evenness by the Gini coefficient. A clonotype found in more than one individual was treated as public. TCRdb itself trimmed the public reads at Q25 with fastp, ran MiXCR and retained productive beta chains. Records with the same CDR3 protein are collapsed into one entry carrying the most frequent genes and DNA. Here the V and J calls rest on TCRdb's processing, not on the authors' analysis. The sample has approximately 350,000 distinct CDR3 sequences on record, around 16% of them singletons. The top ten clones comprise 20% of the sample.

The sample holds many counts of this clonotype. Its antigen is currently not known. Per-nucleotide qualities are absent, and no much larger clonotype sits a single base away. Based on the germline V gene, the CDR1 and CDR2 sequences are KGHSH and LQKENI. From the cysteine through the phenylalanine, the CDR3 covers 13 amino acids. Of all the DNA, just the CDR3 is kept, 39 bases in frame from base 1. V is clipped by 3 bases and J by 3 bases, and the sequence between their germline boundaries is 9 bases long. The paper as a whole reports these results and caveats: The authors acknowledged the small sample size as a limitation that may reduce accuracy. Peripheral blood alone was examined, since thyroid tissue, which constituted the primary lesion, could not be accessed. Compared with newly diagnosed patients, patients with persistent Graves' disease had lower TCR Shannon entropy and fewer highly expanded clones, which suggests clonal expansion. Sequencing and analysis were limited to the TCR beta chain. Persistent patients shared more public clonotypes among themselves (approximately 2,500) than newly diagnosed patients did (nearly 1,000). TRBV28, TRBJ1-2 and TRBJ2-5 were preferentially used in persistent disease, while TRBV20-1 and TRBJ2-1 were favored in newly diagnosed disease.

In addition, the sample was reused for a study of T cells in Graves' hyperthyroidism and ophthalmopathy. Per the second study: Stable Graves' hyperthyroidism was defined as no progression to ophthalmopathy during 18 months of follow-up. Hyperthyroidism patients were aged 18 to 65 years and newly diagnosed, with disease duration of less than 2 months. Any patient with an uncontrolled infection, another autoimmune disease, pregnancy or lactation was excluded. Diagnoses were based on clinical symptoms, serum thyroxine and TRAb, thyroid ultrasound and orbital computed tomography. A first-round RT-PCR of the TCR CDR3 used the HTBI primer set with the Qiagen OneStep RT-PCR kit. Most expanded thyroid clonotypes (frequency above 0.001) were also found in blood, which suggests that blood repertoires may mirror thyroid immune responses. In cross-validation, a model built on a 13 V-J signature told ophthalmopathy apart from stable hyperthyroidism with about 90% sensitivity and 81% to 82% specificity, and in testing the same model reached 80%/75%. In validation, the model predicted progression to ophthalmopathy a median of roughly 6.1 months before onset, with 65% to 71% sensitivity and about 75% specificity. To identify TCR V-J signatures that set the groups apart, the researchers used a discovery cohort of 100 patients, made up of 40 to 45 with Graves' ophthalmopathy and approximately 57 with stable Graves' hyperthyroidism. An independent validation cohort of 18 to 20 hyperthyroidism patients and 17 patients who later progressed to ophthalmopathy tested prospective prediction of ophthalmopathy. The 75 to 100 discovery patients were divided at random into training and test sets in a 7:3 ratio. The study also compared thyroid tissue and blood T-cell repertoires from 6 or 7 Graves' hyperthyroidism patients. After sampling, hyperthyroidism patients received methimazole starting at 30 mg daily, and ophthalmopathy patients received high-dose intravenous methylprednisolone. The libraries were constructed in a second round of multiplex PCR and then size-selected and purified. Paired-end sequencing of the libraries was performed with 100 bp reads on an Illumina HiSeq2000. SOAPnuke was used to process the raw data, with reads discarded if the reads contained adapters or uncalled bases, had a mean Phred below 15, or lacked an exact constant-primer or identifier match. High-quality paired reads were merged using COPE v1.2.5, and each unique nucleotide sequence was defined as a clonotype. Clonotypes were aligned to IMGT TRBV, TRBD and TRBJ reference segments using MiTCR v1.1. Analysis was restricted to V-J combinations with a frequency above 0.0001, which covered 99.2% of repertoires. A TCS score was defined as the ratio of F50 (clonal expansion) to E x V (chaos), with BLOSUM62-based TCRdist applied between CDR3 peptides within each V-J. Welch's t-statistics and random forest reduced fewer than 600 V-J features to roughly 13, which were used in a naive Bayes classifier (R e1071). No statistical method was used to fix the sample size in advance, and group allocation was not hidden from the investigators. The paper describes TCR Vbeta CDR3 sequencing of roughly 130 peripheral blood samples, made up of around 41 ophthalmopathy patients, approximately 76 hyperthyroidism patients and 17 progressor patients.

Recombination joined TRBV18 with TRBJ2-7; the D assignment is uncertain and may be TRBD1 or TRBD2, with 5 bases supporting each. This TCR came from a woman younger than 35 with Graves disease. Donor details come from another sample of the same person, matched by shared clones. The sequences come from peripheral blood mononuclear cells (PBMCs), collected at new diagnosis, from a patient treated with antithyroid drugs. CDR3 protein: CASSPGPLYEQYF. The DNA sequence is as follows: TGTGCCAGCTCACCGGGACCACTCTACGAGCAGTACTTC.